Here is one TCR beta chain with its context. This CDR3 is 15 amino acids long. CDR1 LNHDA and CDR2 SQIVND come from the germline V gene (reference sequence). With 3 bases clipped from V and 10 bases from J, the junction kept 13 bases outside the gene matches. Generated by immunoSEQ multiplex PCR, the TCRdb table keeps only in-frame clones and is missing some. In the table there are 70,000 to 95,000 clones, around 96% of which are singletons. The data derive from a study of blood T cell repertoires in COVID-19. Study overall: Donors in the United States, Italy and Spain gave samples during acute or convalescent COVID-19. T cells, B-cell-depleted T cells, or PBMCs provided the cDNA or gDNA that served as material.

The chain is built from TRBV19 and TRBJ1-1; 8 nucleotides line up with TRBD1. The clonotype originates from a human donor with active COVID-19. The donor label of this sample is uncertain. The sequenced material came from peripheral blood. This chain's CDR3 is CASSIWRGGQGRAFF. The DNA for the CDR3 is TGTGCCAGTAGTATTTGGAGGGGCGGACAGGGTCGAGCTTTCTTT.